A selection of T cell receptor beta chains follows, all from one sample in a study of T-cell memory formation after mild COVID-19. TCRdb ran MiXCR on the 5' RACE reads and lists one entry per CDR3 protein. The data hold 550,000 to 700,000 distinct CDR3 sequences, with roughly 18% observed a single time. The sample consisted of PBMCs or a T cell subset sorted from them (not recorded which). The origin of the receptors is an adult woman who had mild COVID-19 (a few samples of this study predate the infection). Cell type and time point are not known. The CDR3 runs from the conserved cysteine through the conserved F or W. Fields, in order: CDR3 length, D gene, J gene, clone size, V gene, CDR3 protein, CDR3 DNA. D genes are given only for firm matches. Only part of the rows carry a size: once, few, many, or a class if the clone is expanded.

13	-	TRBJ2-3	-	TRBV5-5	CASRPQGGDTQYF	TGTGCCAGCAGGCCCCAGGGGGGAGATACGCAGTATTTT
18	TRBD1	TRBJ2-2	-	TRBV24-1	CATSDLSGQGANTGELFF	TGTGCCACCAGTGACCTAAGCGGACAGGGGGCGAACACCGGGGAGCTGTTTTTT
20	-	TRBJ2-7	-	TRBV21-1	CASSKPVTSGSTSSSYEQYF	TGTGCCAGCAGCAAGCCCGTGACTAGCGGGTCGACGTCAAGCTCCTACGAGCAGTACTTC
15	TRBD2	TRBJ2-1	-	TRBV9	CASSASGIVWNEQFF	TGTGCCAGCAGCGCTAGCGGGATCGTGTGGAATGAGCAGTTCTTC
13	-	TRBJ2-7	few	TRBV5-1	CASSLEGGFEQYF	TGCGCCAGCAGCTTGGAGGGGGGCTTCGAGCAGTACTTC
17	TRBD2	TRBJ2-3	-	TRBV18	CASSPGILAGGTDTQYF	TGTGCCAGCTCACCGGGTATCCTAGCGGGAGGTACAGATACGCAGTATTTT
15	-	TRBJ2-2	once	TRBV6-5	CASSYGAGDAGELFF	TGTGCCAGCAGTTACGGGGCAGGGGACGCCGGGGAGCTGTTTTTT
17	TRBD2	TRBJ2-3	-	TRBV24-1	CATSDLALAGSTDTQYF	TGTGCCACCAGTGATCTGGCGCTAGCGGGAAGCACAGATACGCAGTATTTT
14	-	TRBJ2-6	-	TRBV6-2/TRBV6-3	CASRRGTGANVLTF	TGTGCCAGCAGAAGGGGAACTGGGGCCAACGTCCTGACTTTC
17	TRBD2	TRBJ2-1	-	TRBV6-1	CASSALPTSGPYNEQFF	TGTGCCAGCAGTGCTCTCCCGACTAGCGGGCCCTACAATGAGCAGTTCTTC
15	TRBD1	TRBJ1-3	few	TRBV15	CATSRDRGFGNTIYF	TGTGCCACCAGCAGAGACAGGGGGTTCGGAAACACCATATATTTT
15	-	TRBJ2-1	-	TRBV9	CASSSPTGEYNEQFF	TGTGCCAGCAGCTCCCCGACGGGGGAGTACAATGAGCAGTTCTTC
16	TRBD2	TRBJ2-1	-	TRBV12-3/TRBV12-4	CASSSGLAGTYNEQFF	TGTGCCAGCAGTTCAGGACTAGCGGGGACCTACAATGAGCAGTTCTTC
17	-	TRBJ2-7	-	TRBV6-1	CASSEKVTGRIRHEQYF	TGTGCCAGCAGTGAAAAGGTTACAGGGCGGATCCGGCACGAGCAGTACTTC
16	-	TRBJ2-3	few	TRBV20-1	CSAPTGGPEGADTQYF	TGCAGTGCTCCAACTGGGGGACCCGAGGGGGCAGATACGCAGTATTTT
14	TRBD2	TRBJ2-1	medium-sized	TRBV6-4	CASSDSGGSNEQFF	TGTGCCAGCAGTGACTCCGGGGGGAGCAATGAGCAGTTCTTC
15	-	TRBJ1-2	-	TRBV7-6	CASSLETAPGYGYTF	TGTGCCAGCAGCTTAGAGACAGCCCCTGGGTATGGCTACACCTTC
16	TRBD1	TRBJ1-1	few	TRBV12-3/TRBV12-4	CASSLPRGTGNTEAFF	TGTGCCAGCAGTCTCCCCCGGGGGACAGGGAACACTGAAGCTTTCTTT
15	-	TRBJ2-7	-	TRBV19	CASTSGQSSSYEQYF	TGTGCCAGTACCTCCGGACAGAGTTCTTCCTACGAGCAGTACTTC
15	-	TRBJ2-7	many	TRBV4-3	CASSQDGAGSYEQYF	TGCGCCAGCAGCCAAGATGGGGCGGGCTCCTACGAGCAGTACTTC
15	-	TRBJ2-1	many	TRBV19	CASSIGQSSYNEQFF	TGTGCCAGTAGTATCGGACAGAGCTCCTACAATGAGCAGTTCTTC
15	TRBD1	TRBJ1-2	many	TRBV20-1	CSARVTQGATDGYTF	TGCAGTGCTAGAGTGACCCAGGGGGCTACGGATGGCTACACCTTC
13	-	TRBJ2-7	few	TRBV6-1	CASRGAAIYEQYF	TGTGCCAGCCGGGGAGCGGCGATCTACGAGCAGTACTTC
13	-	TRBJ2-1	-	TRBV12-3/TRBV12-4	CASSWVGGNEQFF	TGTGCCAGCAGCTGGGTGGGCGGAAATGAGCAGTTCTTC
16	TRBD1	TRBJ1-5	-	TRBV28	CASSTRTGRTGQPQHF	TGTGCCAGCAGTACACGGACAGGGAGAACGGGCCAGCCCCAGCATTTT
17	TRBD1	TRBJ2-1	-	TRBV7-3	CASSLSPGQAGVDEQFF	TGTGCCAGCAGCTTATCACCGGGACAGGCCGGAGTCGATGAGCAGTTCTTC
13	-	TRBJ1-2	-	TRBV5-1	CASSHTDTYGYTF	TGCGCCAGCAGCCATACCGACACCTATGGCTACACCTTC
14	-	TRBJ1-1	few	TRBV29-1	CSVEDWEENTEAFF	TGCAGCGTTGAAGATTGGGAGGAGAACACTGAAGCTTTCTTT
15	TRBD2	TRBJ2-1	-	TRBV7-3	CASSHLAGGDNEQFF	TGTGCCAGCAGCCACTTGGCGGGAGGGGACAATGAGCAGTTCTTC